Below, 19 T cell receptor beta chains from the same sample are listed, as sequenced in a study of T cells after yellow fever vaccination. TCRdb reanalysed the 5' RACE reads using MiXCR and keeps one entry per CDR3 protein. Here the sample spans 400,000 or so distinct CDR3 sequences, under 7.5% being singletons. The specimen was PBMCs, collected 5 days after the yellow fever booster vaccination. Receptors originate from a man aged 25 to 40 who received the YFV17D yellow fever vaccine.

This clonotype was observed many times. The rearrangement joins TRBV6-2 or TRBV6-3 to TRBJ2-7; D gene unclear. CDR1 is MNHEY, CDR2 SVGEGT, per germline. The CDR3 covers 12 residues. V was pared by 5 bases and J by 7 bases, with 12 bases between. CDR3 in amino acids: CASSEASAEQYF. DNA for the CDR3: TGTGCCAGCAGTGAGGCCTCAGCTGAGCAGTACTTC.

The V gene is TRBV5-8, the J gene TRBJ2-1; D is uncertain. CDR3 length equals 17 residues. Germline CDR1 SGHTS, CDR2 YDEGEE. Deletions cut 0 bases from V and 10 bases from J, with 23 bases between. The CDR3 loop reads CASSLVNSVIPFNEQFF. CDR3 DNA sequence: TGTGCCAGCAGCTTGGTCAACTCCGTTATACCCTTCAACGAGCAGTTCTTC.

The chain has TRBV19 and TRBJ1-6, with TRBD1 matching 12 bases. The CDR3 is 16 amino acids. The V segment lost 5 bases and the J segment 5 bases; nucleotides outside the gene matches: 4. Looked up from germline, CDR1 is LNHDA and CDR2 is SQIVND (reference sequence). The CDR3 here is CASSRDRGPNNSPLHF. Written as DNA, the CDR3 is TGTGCCAGTAGTCGGGACAGGGGGCCGAATAATTCACCCCTCCACTTT.

The V call is TRBV10-3, the J call TRBJ2-7, with 9 bases aligning to TRBD2. Unmatched junction bases numbered 9, after V lost 0 bases and J lost 6 bases. CDR1 and CDR2 (germline): ENHRY, SYGVKD. The CDR3 is 16 residues long. The CDR3 bases are TGTGCCATCAGTGAGTCCAGCAGCGGGAGGTCAGGCGAGCAGTACTTC. It specifies CAISESSSGRSGEQYF.

This clonotype was detected a few times. V and J are TRBV28 and TRBJ2-5; 7 nucleotides line up with TRBD2. The CDR3 contains 16 residues. Germline CDR1 reads MDHEN; CDR2 reads SYDVKM. Trimming at V came to 5 bases and at J to 5 bases, leaving 14 bases not matched to a gene. The CDR3 region has the DNA TGTGCCAGCAGTCTTCTTCCCCCGCGGGGGAGGGAGACCCAGTACTTC. Residues: CASSLLPPRGRETQYF.

This clonotype was observed a handful of times. J is TRBJ2-2 and V is TRBV30; possible D gene TRBD2, 6 bases. Trimming took off 0 bases at V and 5 bases at J, with 13 bases between the two ends. Germline values: CDR1 GTSNPN, CDR2 SVGIG (reference sequence). This CDR3 is built from 15 residues. For the CDR3, the DNA is TGTGCCTGGAGTGTACACGGGAGACAGACCGGGGAGCTGTTTTTT. This translates into CAWSVHGRQTGELFF.

J is TRBJ1-1 and V is TRBV5-6; no clear D gene. There are 12 residues in the CDR3. Germline CDR1 is SGHDT and CDR2 is YYEEEE. V lost 4 bases to trimming and J lost 5 bases, with 9 bases between them. In DNA, the CDR3 is TGTGCCAGCAGCGCGGGGAGGACTGAAGCTTTCTTT. Its translation: CASSAGRTEAFF.

The table lists this clonotype with a few counts. The chain uses TRBV7-2 and TRBJ1-2; no reliable D call. CDR1 and CDR2 (germline): SGHTA, FQGNSA. The V end lost 7 bases, the J end lost 8 bases, and 17 bases lay between the germline ends. This CDR3 is 13 amino acids long. CDR3 DNA sequence: TGTGCCAGCAACGAACAGCCAGGAGAGGGCTACACCTTC. Its translation is CASNEQPGEGYTF.

J is TRBJ1-1 and V is TRBV20-1; D remains ambiguous. V was cut by 3 bases and J by 5 bases, with 10 bases left in between. From germline, CDR1 is DFQATT and CDR2 SNEGSKA (reference sequence). The CDR3 consists of 12 residues. The CDR3 DNA sequence: TGCAGTGCTAGGGGCAGCCAAACTGAAGCTTTCTTT. It translates to CSARGSQTEAFF.

This clonotype was counted only a few times. V usage is TRBV5-1 and J usage is TRBJ2-4, with D perhaps matching TRBD1 (6 bases). This CDR3 region has 16 residues. The germline V gene encodes CDR1 SGHRS and CDR2 YFSETQ. V was cut by 1 base and J by 3 bases, with 14 bases left in between. The CDR3, as DNA: TGCGCCAGCAGCTTGTGGGGGCGCATTGACAAAAACATTCAGTACTTC. Translation gives CASSLWGRIDKNIQYF.

In its sample, this clonotype was seen a few times. CDR3 region: CATSLGGGNQPQHF. CDR3 DNA sequence: TGTGCCACAAGCCTCGGAGGTGGCAATCAGCCCCAGCATTTT. The V call is TRBV10-3, the J call TRBJ1-5; D is unclear. V was shortened by 10 bases and J by 2 bases, with 15 bases between the two germline ends. The CDR3 sequence is 14 residues long. Germline V CDR1 and CDR2: ENHRY, SYGVKD.

The V gene is TRBV5-6, the J gene TRBJ2-1; 7 bases line up with TRBD2. The V gene end was trimmed by 3 bases and the J gene end by 1 base; junction bases not matched to a gene: 7. Germline-derived CDR1 and CDR2 are SGHDT and YYEEEE. This CDR3 has 16 residues. This chain's CDR3 is CASSWGRVWSYNEQFF. CDR3 bases: TGTGCCAGCAGCTGGGGGAGGGTTTGGTCCTACAATGAGCAGTTCTTC.

V is TRBV6-2 or TRBV6-3 and J is TRBJ2-1, with D perhaps TRBD2 (5 bases). The CDR3 consists of 15 residues. Germline V gene data show CDR1 as MNHEY and CDR2 as SVGEGT. Between the trimmed V and J ends, which lost 7 bases and 0 bases, there was a span of 13 bases. The CDR3 loop is CASKPGSYSYNEQFF. CDR3 in DNA: TGTGCCAGCAAACCGGGATCTTACTCCTACAATGAGCAGTTCTTC.

This clonotype was seen at least ten times. The rearrangement joins TRBV5-1 to TRBJ2-1, with 8 bases matching TRBD2. The trim removed 3 bases at V and 4 bases at J, leaving 6 bases unmatched. CDR1 SGHRS and CDR2 YFSETQ come from the germline V gene. The CDR3 is 15 residues long. The CDR3, as DNA: TGCGCCAGCAGCTCCACTAGCGGACGGTACAATGAGCAGTTCTTC. Amino acid sequence: CASSSTSGRYNEQFF.

This clonotype has more than one count but fewer than ten. The chain employs TRBV6-1 and TRBJ2-7; 10 bases are a match to TRBD2. The trim removed 5 bases at V and 7 bases at J, leaving 11 bases unmatched. The CDR3 has 15 residues. Germline V gives CDR1 MNHNS, CDR2 SASEGT. The CDR3 loop is CASSTPLAGVGEQYF. The CDR3 bases are TGTGCCAGCAGTACCCCTCTAGCGGGAGTTGGGGAGCAGTACTTC.

In this sample, this clonotype turned up a few times. The rearrangement uses TRBV15 and TRBJ1-1, with D possibly TRBD1 on 5 matching bases. CDR3 length: 15 amino acids. With 0 bases removed from V and 4 bases from J, the gap between germline ends came to 12 bases. Germline V CDR1 and CDR2: LNHNV, YYDKDF (reference sequence). The CDR3 DNA follows: TGTGCCACCAGCAGAGATGACAGTTCCTTCACTGAAGCTTTCTTT. This gives the protein CATSRDDSSFTEAFF.

V is TRBV5-5 and J is TRBJ2-2; no reliable D call. CDR1 and CDR2 (germline): SGHKS, YYEKEE (reference sequence). The CDR3 is 14 residues long. Deletions cut 2 bases from V and 16 bases from J, with 21 bases between. CDR3 sequence: CASSFDNGVDAAFF. In DNA, the CDR3 is TGTGCCAGCAGCTTCGACAATGGGGTGGACGCGGCGTTTTTT.

This clonotype showed up many times. The chain is built from TRBV5-1 and TRBJ2-7, with D maybe TRBD1 (6 bases). Trimming removed 6 bases from V and 1 base from J, with 17 bases in between. CDR1 is SGHRS and CDR2 is YFSETQ in the germline V gene. The CDR3 covers 15 residues. The CDR3 spells CASTWGQGRSYEQYF. For the CDR3, the DNA is TGCGCCAGCACCTGGGGGCAGGGTCGATCCTACGAGCAGTACTTC.

The CDR3: CASSEGQGRQETQYF. The CDR3 DNA reads as TGCGCCAGCAGTGAGGGGCAGGGCAGACAAGAGACCCAGTACTTC. V is TRBV10-1 and J is TRBJ2-5, with D possibly being TRBD1 (5 bases). Trimming took 2 bases from V and 2 from J, leaving 12 bases between them. The length of the CDR3 is 15 residues. Germline assignment: CDR1 WNHNN and CDR2 SYGVQD (reference sequence).